Listed here are 7 T cell receptor beta chains from one sample, sequenced in a study of T cells in Graves' hyperthyroidism and ophthalmopathy. It was RNA transcripts that yielded the amplified TCR beta CDR3 regions. Initially, a first-round RT-PCR of the TCR CDR3 employed the HTBI primer set. In TCRdb, the multiplex PCR reads were re-called with MiXCR into one record per CDR3 protein. The table has roughly 380,000 distinct CDR3 sequences, roughly 13% seen once. Sequenced sample: blood. The receptors stem from a woman aged 18 to 35 with Graves' hyperthyroidism.

J is TRBJ1-2 and V is TRBV5-1, with a possible D match to TRBD1 (5 bases). There are 14 residues in the CDR3. With 2 bases removed from V and 7 bases from J, the gap between germline ends came to 15 bases. Germline V lookup: CDR1 SGHRS, CDR2 YFSETQ. CDR3 in amino acids: CASSFREGRGGYTF. The DNA for the CDR3 is TGCGCCAGCAGCTTTCGCGAGGGAAGGGGTGGCTACACCTTC.

This clonotype showed up just a few times. The gene calls are TRBV11-2 and TRBJ1-2; 9 bases line up with TRBD1. J gave up 4 bases and V 5 bases, and 5 bases lay outside the gene matches. This CDR3 region has 14 residues. Germline loops: CDR1 SGHAT, CDR2 FQNNGV. The CDR3 region has the DNA TGTGCCAGCAGCGGACCGGGACAGGGCTATGGCTACACCTTC. This encodes CASSGPGQGYGYTF.

This rearrangement joins TRBV5-1 to TRBJ1-6; 7 bases align to TRBD1. CDR3 length equals 15 residues. The ends lost 0 bases at V and 5 bases at J; junction bases unmatched: 2. Germline-derived CDR1 and CDR2 are SGHRS and YFSETQ. The CDR3 here is CASSLEGQNNSPLHF. The CDR3 DNA reads as TGCGCCAGCAGCTTGGAGGGACAGAATAATTCACCCCTCCACTTT.

In its sample, this clonotype was seen many times. The rearrangement links TRBV5-1 to TRBJ2-1; TRBD1 is a possible D gene (5 bases). Germline assignment: CDR1 SGHRS and CDR2 YFSETQ. The CDR3 loop spans 13 amino acids. V dropped 3 bases and J dropped 3 bases, with 7 bases sitting between them. CDR3 protein: CASSSTDYNEQFF. In nucleotides, the CDR3 is TGCGCCAGCAGCTCGACAGACTACAATGAGCAGTTCTTC.

This clonotype came up many times. V and J are TRBV12-3 or TRBV12-4 and TRBJ1-4; 8 bases fit TRBD1. With V trimmed by 0 bases and J by 7 bases, 7 bases remained unmatched. The CDR3 is 16 amino acids. CDR3 nucleotide sequence: TGTGCCAGCAGTTTAGCGCAACAGGGGGTCAGTGAAAAACTGTTTTTT. Amino acid sequence: CASSLAQQGVSEKLFF.

At least ten counts were recorded for this clonotype. The chain is built from TRBV7-9 and TRBJ2-3; 12 positions agree with TRBD2. Looked up from germline, CDR1 is SEHNR and CDR2 is FQNEAQ (reference sequence). The V segment lost 5 bases and the J segment 3 bases; nucleotides outside the gene matches: 3. The CDR3 spans 15 residues. The DNA for the CDR3 is TGTGCCAGCAGCGTGACTAGCGGGAGAACAGATACGCAGTATTTT. This codes for CASSVTSGRTDTQYF.

The CDR3 bases are TGTGCCAGCAGCCACCCGGGACGGCTCTACGAGCAGTACTTC. Its translation: CASSHPGRLYEQYF. The V and J genes are TRBV3-1 and TRBJ2-7, with D possibly called TRBD1 or TRBD2 (5 bases each). Trimming pared 3 bases from V and 3 bases from J, leaving 12 bases between. CDR3 length: 14 residues. The germline V gene has CDR1 LGHDT and CDR2 YNNKEL (reference sequence).